This T cell receptor beta chain derives from a study of T cell responses to AZD1222 COVID-19 vaccine. Study overall: Combined were second doses at about 4 or about 12 weeks.

Generated by immunoSEQ multiplex PCR, the TCRdb table keeps only in-frame clones and is missing some. The sample holds around 170,000 clones, just over 90% seen once. The CDR3 is 13 residues long. V was cut by 6 bases and J by 1 base, with 4 bases left in between. The germline CDR1 and CDR2 sequences are WNHNN and SYGVQD (reference sequence). J is TRBJ2-6 and V is TRBV10-1; no reliable D call. The clonotype was recovered from an adult in good health. Sequenced material: peripheral blood, taken on day 0 of AZD1222 vaccination. DNA for the CDR3: TGCGCCAGCAGCATGTCTGGGGCCAACGTCCTGACTTTC. Protein sequence: CASSMSGANVLTF.